This TCR beta chain was captured by sequencing in a study of blood T cells in healthy people across ages. Regarding the study as a whole: A roughly linear age-dependent decrease characterized TCR beta diversity per million T cells.

Trimming shortened V by 6 bases and J by 1 base, and 16 bases separated the two germline ends. This CDR3 region has 15 residues. In germline, CDR1 is MGHRA, CDR2 YSYEKL. There are a few counts of this clonotype. Its antigen is not identified. Primed by a sample-barcoded 5' primer and a J-beta primer mix, a second PCR proceeded for roughly 6 to 12 cycles. Tagging of each cDNA molecule was performed by a template-switch adaptor with 12 random nucleotides. TCRdb analysed the 5' RACE reads with MiXCR anew, one entry per CDR3 protein. The data hold more than 750,000 distinct CDR3 sequences, with under 35% observed a single time. This sample also appeared in a second study, on T cells of mothers and their children. From that report: The yield was over 9.5 million TCR beta CDR3 reads from each mother and approximately 3 million from each child.

This TCR was sampled from a woman aged 40-49 years in good health. The sample consisted of blood. This chain links TRBV4-1 with TRBJ2-7; D possibly corresponds to TRBD1 (6 bases). CDR3: CASRPGVGESYEQYF. The CDR3 DNA reads TGCGCCAGCAGGCCAGGGGTGGGGGAATCCTACGAGCAGTACTTC.